The 23 T cell receptor beta chains reported below all come from one sample, sequenced in a study of T cells in Graves' hyperthyroidism and ophthalmopathy. The TCR beta CDR3 regions underwent amplification using RNA transcripts as the source. Initially, a first-round RT-PCR of the TCR CDR3 employed the HTBI primer set. TCRdb reanalysed the multiplex PCR reads using MiXCR and keeps one entry per CDR3 protein. The top ten clones hold under 10% of a sample with more than 600,000 distinct CDR3 sequences, about 16% of them seen once. What was sequenced was blood. The receptors shown here come from a man aged 18-30 years with Graves' hyperthyroidism.

The chain links TRBV6-1 to TRBJ1-1, with D possibly TRBD1 on 5 matching bases. The germline CDR1 and CDR2 sequences are MNHNS and SASEGT. CDR3 size: 14 residues. The V gene lost 6 bases and the J gene lost 3 bases, with 14 bases spanning the gap. The CDR3 loop is CASSPGAQDTEAFF. The CDR3 DNA sequence: TGTGCCAGCAGCCCCGGGGCCCAAGACACTGAAGCTTTCTTT.

This clonotype appeared a few times. The chain couples TRBV6-4 to TRBJ2-2; D ambiguous. In germline, CDR1 is MRHNA, CDR2 SNTAGT. The CDR3 has 13 residues. Trimming cost V 0 bases and J 8 bases, with 7 bases left between them. CDR3 in DNA: TGTGCCAGCAGTGACTCGTATGGAGGGGAGCTGTTTTTT. Its translation: CASSDSYGGELFF.

The rearrangement links TRBV11-2 to TRBJ2-2; 7 bases agree with TRBD2. Germline V gene lookup returns CDR1 SGHAT and CDR2 FQNNGV. The CDR3 covers 16 residues. The V gene end was trimmed by 2 bases and the J gene end by 2 bases; junction bases not matched to a gene: 5. Written as DNA, the CDR3 is TGTGCCAGCAGCTTATGGGGGACTACTAACACCGGGGAGCTGTTTTTT. This translates into CASSLWGTTNTGELFF.

The chain couples TRBV7-9 to TRBJ2-7; 8 nucleotides line up with TRBD1. The V gene's germline CDR1 is SEHNR and CDR2 FQNEAQ (reference sequence). Trimming removed 5 bases from V and 9 bases from J; junction bases left unmatched: 15. The CDR3 loop spans 15 amino acids. This CDR3 is CASSLSGTGRLGQYF. CDR3 in DNA: TGTGCCAGCAGCCTCTCCGGGACAGGTCGTCTGGGGCAGTACTTC.

A note on this clonotype: In this CDR3 the conserved last residue, phenylalanine or tryptophan, is missing, so a read error is likely. The V and J genes are TRBV7-2 and TRBJ1-4, with D unresolved. This CDR3 is built from 12 residues. In germline, CDR1 is SGHTA, CDR2 FQGNSA. Between the trimmed V and J ends, which lost 3 bases and 4 bases, there was a span of 3 bases. This chain's CDR3 is CASSFGNEKLFL. The CDR3 DNA reads as TGTGCCAGCAGCTTTGGTAATGAAAAACTGTTTCTT.

The chain recombines TRBV29-1 with TRBJ1-1; D might be TRBD1 (5 bases). There are 12 residues in the CDR3. The germline V gene encodes CDR1 SQVTM and CDR2 ANQGSEA. The V end lost 7 bases, the J end lost 10 bases, and 19 bases lay between the germline ends. The CDR3 is CSAAFNRRSAFF. Written as DNA, the CDR3 is TGCAGCGCCGCCTTCAACAGGCGCTCAGCTTTCTTT.

V and J are TRBV10-2 and TRBJ2-7, with TRBD1 matching over 8 bases. The CDR3 length is 15 residues. V was clipped by 6 bases and J by 0 bases; unmatched bases: 7. CDR1 WSHSY and CDR2 SAAADI come from the germline V gene. CDR3 sequence (DNA): TGCGCCAGCAGAGCAGGGGGCTTGAGCTCCTACGAGCAGTACTTC. Its protein is CASRAGGLSSYEQYF.

The rearrangement uses TRBV29-1 and TRBJ2-2; D ambiguous. CDR1 is SQVTM, CDR2 ANQGSEA, per germline. The V end lost 5 bases, the J end lost 8 bases, and 9 bases lay between the germline ends. The CDR3 is made up of 11 amino acids. CDR3 region: CSVREVGELFF. As DNA, the CDR3 is TGCAGCGTTCGAGAAGTGGGGGAGCTGTTTTTT.

This clonotype was seen repeatedly, ten times or more. This chain connects TRBV3-1 to TRBJ2-7; D is perhaps TRBD2 (6 bases). V was trimmed by 1 base and J by 6 bases, leaving 13 bases between them. The CDR3 extends over 14 amino acids. Germline CDR1 LGHDT, CDR2 YNNKEL (reference sequence). CDR3 in DNA: TGTGCCAGCAGCCAAGGAAGGCTAGCGAGCGAGCAGTACTTC. Translating gives CASSQGRLASEQYF.

This clonotype was observed many times. The V call is TRBV2, the J call TRBJ2-7; TRBD1 matches at 8 bases. CDR1 and CDR2 (germline): SNHLY, FYNNEI. The CDR3 covers 13 residues. The V gene end was trimmed by 6 bases and the J gene end by 4 bases; junction bases not matched to a gene: 5. The CDR3 sequence is CASRDRVGYEQYF. DNA of the CDR3: TGTGCCAGCAGGGACAGGGTTGGATACGAGCAGTACTTC.

V usage is TRBV28 and J usage is TRBJ2-1; a possible D gene is TRBD2 (5 bases). This CDR3 has 14 amino acids. The ends were cut back, 3 bases at V and 9 bases at J, with 15 bases in the middle. Per the germline V gene, CDR1 is MDHEN and CDR2 is SYDVKM. The CDR3 nucleotides are TGTGCCAGCAGTTTTGTAGGTAGACGGGGTGAGCAGTTCTTC. Amino acids: CASSFVGRRGEQFF.

This clonotype was picked up a small number of times. The rearrangement uses TRBV19 and TRBJ2-5, with TRBD2 matching over 8 bases. Trimming cost V 6 bases and J 3 bases; bases outside gene matches: 3. Germline CDR1 and CDR2: LNHDA and SQIVND (reference sequence). The CDR3 is 13 residues long. The CDR3 spells CASRLTSEETQYF. The CDR3 DNA is TGTGCCAGTAGATTGACTAGCGAAGAGACCCAGTACTTC.

This clonotype was counted between two and nine times. The J gene is TRBJ1-2, the V gene TRBV4-1, with no clear D. The CDR3 totals 15 residues. Germline CDR1 MGHRA, CDR2 YSYEKL. The V gene lost 1 base and the J gene lost 4 bases, with 13 bases spanning the gap. This CDR3 reads CASSQVNALLYGYTF. The CDR3 coding sequence is TGCGCCAGCAGCCAAGTGAATGCGTTACTCTATGGCTACACCTTC.

This clonotype was picked up a small number of times. The CDR3 DNA is TGTGCCATCAGTGACTGGGGGAATGGCACCGGGGAGCTGTTTTTT. Translated, it gives CAISDWGNGTGELFF. This sequence joins TRBV10-3 and TRBJ2-2; D may correspond to TRBD1 or TRBD2 (5 bases each). The ends were cut back, 3 bases at V and 4 bases at J, with 12 bases in the middle. Germline V gene data show CDR1 as ENHRY and CDR2 as SYGVKD. The CDR3 has 15 residues.

At least ten counts were recorded for this clonotype. The chain combines TRBV6-1 with TRBJ2-1, with 10 bases fitting TRBD2. Germline CDR1 reads MNHNS; CDR2 reads SASEGT. The CDR3 runs 17 residues. Losses at the gene ends were 5 bases for V and 3 bases for J; bases not matched to a gene: 10. Here the CDR3 DNA reads TGTGCCAGCAGTCCACGGGGGAGCGGGAGGGTCTACAATGAGCAGTTCTTC. Amino acid sequence: CASSPRGSGRVYNEQFF.

This clonotype occurred many times. The V gene is TRBV12-3 or TRBV12-4, the J gene TRBJ2-1; TRBD2 matches at 14 bases. The CDR3 contains 16 residues. With 5 bases clipped from V and 6 bases from J, the junction kept 6 bases outside the gene matches. DNA of the CDR3: TGTGCCAGCAGTCCAGGGACTAGCGGGAGAATCAATGAGCAGTTCTTC. Encoded protein: CASSPGTSGRINEQFF.

The rearrangement links TRBV20-1 to TRBJ1-5; D remains unclear. CDR1 is DFQATT and CDR2 is SNEGSKA in the germline V gene (reference sequence). CDR3 length equals 16 residues. The V gene lost 3 bases and the J gene lost 0 bases, with 15 bases spanning the gap. DNA for the CDR3: TGCAGTGCTAGGCCCCCTACTGGTTATAGCAATCAGCCCCAGCATTTT. Translated: CSARPPTGYSNQPQHF.

This clonotype came up many times. The chain recombines TRBV10-1 with TRBJ1-1; D is ambiguous. V was cut by 2 bases and J by 0 bases, with 10 bases left in between. The germline gives CDR1 WNHNN, CDR2 SYGVQD (reference sequence). CDR3 length: 15 amino acids. The CDR3 region is CASSERAALNTEAFF. CDR3 bases: TGCGCCAGCAGTGAGCGGGCTGCGCTGAACACTGAAGCTTTCTTT.

The CDR3 DNA reads as TGTGCCAGCAGCTTTGGATTAGCGAGAGACAATGAGCAGTTCTTC. It specifies CASSFGLARDNEQFF. The rearrangement uses TRBV5-6 and TRBJ2-1; tentative D call: TRBD2 (5 bases). CDR1 and CDR2 from the germline V gene are SGHDT and YYEEEE. The V and J ends lost 2 bases and 5 bases respectively, with 14 bases between them. The CDR3 is made up of 15 amino acids.

This clonotype came up many times. The chain joins TRBV30 to TRBJ2-1, with D tentatively TRBD2 (5 bases). Germline V gives CDR1 GTSNPN, CDR2 SVGIG (reference sequence). Deletions cut 1 base from V and 0 bases from J, with 10 bases between. The CDR3 has 15 residues. The CDR3: CAWSALTSSYNEQFF. The CDR3 DNA sequence: TGTGCCTGGAGTGCCCTTACTAGCTCCTACAATGAGCAGTTCTTC.

DNA of the CDR3: TGCAGTGCTAGAGATTCTAGACCAACGAACACCGGGGAGCTGTTTTTT. This gives the protein CSARDSRPTNTGELFF. This chain uses TRBV20-1 with TRBJ2-2; D gene ambiguous. The CDR3 has 16 residues. The germline gives CDR1 DFQATT, CDR2 SNEGSKA (reference sequence). The V end was cut by 0 bases, the J end by 0 bases, with 11 bases between.

This sequence joins TRBV7-9 and TRBJ2-2; D tentatively fits TRBD1 or TRBD2 (5 bases each). The CDR3 runs to 17 residues. V gave up 5 bases and J gave up 5 bases, with 21 bases separating them. Germline V lookup: CDR1 SEHNR, CDR2 FQNEAQ (reference sequence). The CDR3 DNA sequence: TGTGCCAGCAGCCCTTCTGAGGGGAGCGCATGGACCGGGGAGCTGTTTTTT. This gives the protein CASSPSEGSAWTGELFF.

At least ten counts were recorded for this clonotype. J is TRBJ1-2 and V is TRBV27; D not resolved. From germline, CDR1 is MNHEY and CDR2 SMNVEV (reference sequence). The CDR3 spans 14 residues. V was cut by 6 bases and J by 2 bases, with 13 bases left in between. The CDR3 DNA reads as TGTGCCAGCAGACCATCACTGAGGAACTATGGCTACACCTTC. This codes for CASRPSLRNYGYTF.